The 16 T cell receptor beta chains in this list originate from one sample, sequenced in a study of beta chain features in type 1 diabetes. Since all of the isolated RNA was reverse transcribed, expressed TCRB transcripts were what got sequenced. Here immunoSEQ multiplex PCR was the method, and the copy in TCRdb shows in-frame clones only, minus some. The data show 300,000 to 400,000 clones, over 9.5% seen once. Specimen: naive CD4+ T cells from blood. All receptors derive from a man between 18 and 35 years old in good health.

The chain carries TRBV23-1 and TRBJ1-2; D is unclear. TRBV23-1 is identified as an open reading frame with a role that is uncertain. Trimming stripped 2 bases from V and 6 bases from J, with 13 bases between. The CDR3 totals 14 residues. The DNA for the CDR3 is TGCGCCAGCAGTCAACCGGTAGGCGGAGATGGCTACACCTTC. Translating it yields CASSQPVGGDGYTF.

This clone was seen only a few times. The rearrangement joins TRBV29-1 to TRBJ2-7; a possible D gene is TRBD2 (6 bases). The CDR3 sequence is 13 residues long. V shed 2 bases and J shed 6 bases, with 14 bases lying between them. The germline V gene has CDR1 SQVTM and CDR2 ANQGSEA. The CDR3 loop reads CSVERLEPSEQYF. The CDR3 DNA follows: TGCAGCGTTGAAAGACTAGAGCCCAGCGAGCAGTACTTC.

This clone was detected a few times. V gene TRBV28 combines with J gene TRBJ2-1, with TRBD1 matching 8 bases. In germline, CDR1 is MDHEN, CDR2 SYDVKM. V shed 3 bases, J shed 6 bases, and the junction held 4 bases outside the gene matches. The CDR3 has 14 residues. The CDR3 sequence: CASSFGDRINEQFF. In DNA, the CDR3 is TGTGCCAGCAGTTTCGGGGACAGGATCAATGAGCAGTTCTTC.

This chain connects TRBV28 to TRBJ2-7; 7 positions match TRBD2. The CDR3 spans 16 residues. V dropped 3 bases and J dropped 4; count of bases not matched to a gene: 12. Germline V lookup: CDR1 MDHEN, CDR2 SYDVKM. CDR3 DNA sequence: TGTGCCAGCAGTTTGGCGGGAGCAGGCTCGGAATACGAGCAGTACTTC. Protein product: CASSLAGAGSEYEQYF.

This clone was counted only a few times. The chain has TRBV5-8 and TRBJ2-5, with a tentative D call TRBD1 (6 bases). The CDR3 sequence is 18 residues long. The V end was cut by 3 bases, the J end by 5 bases, with 26 bases between. Germline CDR1 is SGHTS and CDR2 is YDEGEE. This chain's CDR3 is CASSSLGHRTGTRETQYF. The CDR3 bases are TGTGCCAGCAGCTCCCTTGGACACCGAACAGGGACGCGGGAGACCCAGTACTTC.

J is TRBJ2-6 and V is TRBV5-4; D ambiguous. V lost 0 bases and J lost 4, with 11 bases in between. This CDR3 region has 16 residues. CDR1 and CDR2 (germline): SGHNT, YYREEE (reference sequence). The CDR3 spells CASSLDWLPGANVLTF. CDR3 coding DNA: TGTGCCAGCAGCTTGGATTGGCTCCCCGGGGCCAACGTCCTGACTTTC. The full variable domain, its missing parts supplied by reference TRBV5-4 and TRBJ2-6, is ETGVTQSPTHLIKTRGQQVTLRCSSQSGHNTVSWYQQALGQGPQFIFQYYREEENGRGNFPPRFSGLQFPNYSSELNVNALELDDSALYLCASSLDWLPGANVLTFGAGSRLTVL.

The chain uses TRBV28 and TRBJ2-3; tentatively, D is TRBD2 (6 bases). Trimming took 4 bases from V and 4 from J, leaving 9 bases between them. The CDR3 covers 13 residues. Germline CDR1 is MDHEN and CDR2 is SYDVKM. CDR3 region: CASSSPGADTQYF. The CDR3 bases are TGTGCCAGCAGTTCCCCGGGAGCAGATACGCAGTATTTT.

V and J are TRBV10-3 and TRBJ2-5, with a possible D match to TRBD1 (5 bases). The CDR3 is 13 residues long. Trimming removed 0 bases at V and 10 bases at J, with 12 bases between. Germline CDR1 ENHRY, CDR2 SYGVKD. CDR3 bases: TGTGCCATCAGTGAGTCGGAGAAGGGGAACCAGTACTTC. Translating it yields CAISESEKGNQYF.

The gene calls are TRBV18 and TRBJ2-7, with D possibly matching TRBD1 (5 bases). The germline V gene has CDR1 KGHSH and CDR2 LQKENI. This CDR3 has 13 amino acids. Trimming cost V 3 bases and J 4 bases, with 10 bases left between them. CDR3 bases: TGTGCCAGCTCACCTTCTGCAGGGTACGAGCAGTACTTC. This codes for CASSPSAGYEQYF.

The rearrangement links TRBV11-1 to TRBJ2-1; 9 nucleotides align to TRBD2. This CDR3 is built from 18 residues. Germline CDR1 SGHAT, CDR2 FQDESV (reference sequence). V was clipped by 5 bases and J by 2 bases; unmatched bases: 13. The CDR3 reads CASSPLSGTSYPYNEQFF. CDR3 DNA: TGTGCCAGCAGCCCCTTATCCGGGACTAGCTATCCCTACAATGAGCAGTTCTTC.

This clone was seen only a few times. V usage is TRBV7-8 and J usage is TRBJ1-5, with 7 bases aligning to TRBD1. This CDR3 is 14 amino acids long. Germline assignment: CDR1 SGHVS and CDR2 FQNEAQ. With V trimmed by 5 bases and J by 7 bases, 8 bases remained unmatched. The CDR3 loop is CASSPGGADQPQHF. The CDR3 DNA is TGTGCCAGCAGCCCAGGGGGAGCAGACCAGCCCCAGCATTTT. Combining the CDR3 with reference TRBV7-8 and TRBJ1-5 gives the whole variable domain GAGVSQSPRYKVAKRGQDVALRCDPISGHVSLFWYQQALGQGPEFLTYFQNEAQLDKSGLPSDRFFAERPEGSVSTLKIQRTQQEDSAVYLCASSPGGADQPQHFGDGTRLSIL.

On this clone: This sample also contains other DNA sequences that code for the same CDR3. J is TRBJ1-2 and V is TRBV7-9, with unresolved D. Germline CDR1 SEHNR, CDR2 FQNEAQ (reference sequence). V was pared by 1 base and J by 8 bases, with 11 bases between. The CDR3 runs 13 residues. The CDR3 here is CASSLVTAGGYTF. The CDR3 nucleotides read TGTGCCAGCAGCTTAGTTACAGCCGGCGGCTACACCTTC.

The gene calls are TRBV30 and TRBJ1-4; 7 nucleotides agree with TRBD1. The CDR3 totals 16 residues. V shed 5 bases, J shed 7 bases, and the junction held 16 bases outside the gene matches. Germline V gene data show CDR1 as GTSNPN and CDR2 as SVGIG (reference sequence). This CDR3 is CAWCPTTGSLCEKLFF. CDR3 nucleotide sequence: TGTGCCTGGTGTCCCACGACAGGGAGTCTTTGTGAAAAACTGTTTTTT.

The chain links TRBV29-1 to TRBJ2-1; 10 bases agree with TRBD2. The CDR3 extends over 13 amino acids. In germline, CDR1 is SQVTM, CDR2 ANQGSEA. The CDR3 sequence is CSTGTSAHNEQFF. The CDR3 bases are TGCAGTACCGGGACTAGCGCCCACAATGAGCAGTTCTTC.

The chain recombines TRBV15 with TRBJ2-4, with D tentatively TRBD1 (6 bases). The CDR3 is 17 residues long. Germline values: CDR1 LNHNV, CDR2 YYDKDF (reference sequence). The V end lost 0 bases, the J end lost 3 bases, and 15 bases lay between the germline ends. CDR3 residues: CATSRDRQGIDKNIQYF. The CDR3 DNA is TGTGCCACCAGCAGAGATCGCCAGGGGATAGACAAAAACATTCAGTACTTC.

The genes are TRBV19 and TRBJ2-5, with 9 bases matching TRBD1. The germline V gene encodes CDR1 LNHDA and CDR2 SQIVND (reference sequence). The CDR3 loop spans 15 amino acids. Germline trimming cut 6 bases from V and 4 bases from J; bases unmatched to any gene: 9. The CDR3 spells CASRPGTGKGETQYF. The CDR3 region has the DNA TGTGCCAGTAGACCCGGGACAGGGAAGGGAGAGACCCAGTACTTC.